The entry below gives a single T cell receptor beta chain sequence along with its context. These data belong to a study of blood T cell repertoires in COVID-19. Study-wide background: T cells, B-cell-depleted T cells, or PBMCs supplied cDNA or gDNA.

Participant-reported clinical history was the basis for cohort assignment. Cohort 3 donors were reported recovered after two negative PCRs, clearance, or symptom resolution. V shed 1 base and J shed 2 bases, with 5 bases lying between them. This CDR3 comprises 13 residues. CDR1 MDHEN and CDR2 SYDVKM come from the germline V gene. Original processing methods: Amplification of reference gene primers was used by the study to estimate nucleated cell counts. Libraries were prepared by immunoSEQ multiplex PCR; TCRdb keeps only in-frame clonotypes and omits some of them. The V and J calls and clone size come from that table; D and trimming were worked out from the DNA. This table holds some 300,000 clones, 70% to 90% found once.

The TCR originated in a woman aged 25 to 39 who had recovered from COVID-19. Sequencing input: PBMCs or T cells enriched from blood (not recorded which). The J gene is TRBJ1-2, the V gene TRBV28; D uncertain. Written as DNA, the CDR3 is TGTGCCAGCAGTTTATCCGAGAACTATGGCTACACCTTC. Translated: CASSLSENYGYTF.